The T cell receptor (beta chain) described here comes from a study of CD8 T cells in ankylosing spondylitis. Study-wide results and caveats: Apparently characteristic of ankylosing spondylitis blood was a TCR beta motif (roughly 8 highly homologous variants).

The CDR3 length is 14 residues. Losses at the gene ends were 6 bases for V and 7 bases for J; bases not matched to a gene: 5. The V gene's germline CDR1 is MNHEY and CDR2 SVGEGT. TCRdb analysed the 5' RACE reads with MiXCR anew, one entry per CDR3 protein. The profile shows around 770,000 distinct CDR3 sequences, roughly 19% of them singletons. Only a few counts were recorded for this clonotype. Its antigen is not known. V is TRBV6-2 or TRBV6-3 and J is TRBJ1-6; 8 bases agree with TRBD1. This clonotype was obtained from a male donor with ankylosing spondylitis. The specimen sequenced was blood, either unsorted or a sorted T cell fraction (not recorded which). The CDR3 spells CASRGTGLNSPLHF. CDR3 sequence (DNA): TGTGCCAGCAGAGGGACAGGCCTAAATTCACCCCTCCACTTT.